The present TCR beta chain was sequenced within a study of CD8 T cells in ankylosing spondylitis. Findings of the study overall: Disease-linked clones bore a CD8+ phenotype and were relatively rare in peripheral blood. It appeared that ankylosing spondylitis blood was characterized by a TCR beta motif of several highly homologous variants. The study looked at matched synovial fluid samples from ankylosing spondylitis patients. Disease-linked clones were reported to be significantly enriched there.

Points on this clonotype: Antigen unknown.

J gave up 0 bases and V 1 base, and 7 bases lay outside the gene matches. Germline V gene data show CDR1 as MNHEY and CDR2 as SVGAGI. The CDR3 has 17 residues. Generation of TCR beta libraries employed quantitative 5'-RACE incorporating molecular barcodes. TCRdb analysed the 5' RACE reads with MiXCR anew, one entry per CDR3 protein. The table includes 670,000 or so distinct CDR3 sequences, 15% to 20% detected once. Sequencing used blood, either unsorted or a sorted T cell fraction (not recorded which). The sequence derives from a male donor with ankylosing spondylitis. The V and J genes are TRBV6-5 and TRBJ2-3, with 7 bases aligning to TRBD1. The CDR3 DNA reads TGTGCCAGCAGTTACTTAACAGACAGGGAAAGCACAGATACGCAGTATTTT. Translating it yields CASSYLTDRESTDTQYF.